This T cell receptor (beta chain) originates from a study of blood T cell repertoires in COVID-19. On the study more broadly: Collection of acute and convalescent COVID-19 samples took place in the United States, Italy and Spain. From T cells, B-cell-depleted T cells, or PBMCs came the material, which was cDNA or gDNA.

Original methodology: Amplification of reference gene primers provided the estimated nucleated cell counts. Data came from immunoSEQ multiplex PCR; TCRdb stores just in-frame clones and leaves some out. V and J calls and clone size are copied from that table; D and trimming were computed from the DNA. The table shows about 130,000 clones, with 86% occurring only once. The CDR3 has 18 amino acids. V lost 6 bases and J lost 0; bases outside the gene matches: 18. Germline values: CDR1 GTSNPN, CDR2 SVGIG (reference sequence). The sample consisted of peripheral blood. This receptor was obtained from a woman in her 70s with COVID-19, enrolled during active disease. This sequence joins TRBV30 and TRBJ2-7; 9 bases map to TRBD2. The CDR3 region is CACCAGGVYQSSSYEQYF. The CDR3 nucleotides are TGTGCCTGCTGTGCGGGGGGGGTCTACCAGAGTAGCTCCTACGAGCAGTACTTC.